The T cell receptor beta chain under discussion was sequenced for a study of molecular identifiers for immune sequencing clone quantification. Study-level findings and limits: Clonotypes topping 20 RNA copies carried over 99% of effector molecules but under 1% of naive ones.

V was clipped by 0 bases and J by 9 bases; unmatched bases: 11. The CDR3 length is 15 residues. CDR1 and CDR2 (germline): MGHRA, YSYEKL. As for this clonotype: Antigen unknown.

TCRdb redid the calling of the PCR reads with MiXCR, one entry per CDR3 protein. The data show hundreds of thousands of distinct CDR3 sequences, roughly 23% seen once. V gene TRBV4-1 combines with J gene TRBJ2-7; 7 bases agree with TRBD2. This TCR came from a human donor in good health. Some libraries in this study had Jurkat cell RNA spiked in. Sequenced input: naive CD8+ T cells from blood, with Jurkat cell RNA spiked in. Subset meaning: FACS-sorted CD8+CD4-CCR7+CD45RA+ naive T cells. In DNA form, the CDR3 reads TGCGCCAGCAGCCAAGACCCTAGCGGCTTCTCCCGGCAGTACTTC. Amino acids: CASSQDPSGFSRQYF.